The clone carrying this TCR delta chain is classed as large. Its antigen is not identified. Germline V gene lookup returns CDR1 TSWWSYY and CDR2 QGS. The CDR3 length is 15 residues. Trimming removed 0 bases at V and 0 bases at J, with 8 bases between. This entry comes from a study of delta chains in infants with herpesvirus infections. Study overall: Infants in Uganda were tracked from birth through primary CMV infection. General study findings and limits: No race- or environment-matched controls existed, and samples were few.

Reverse transcription of PBMC RNA used primers specific for the gamma and delta chains. TCRdb called clones anew from the RT-PCR reads with CATT. The repertoire holds about 350 delta-chain clones, with 60% to 70% as singletons. The chain employs TRDV1 and TRDJ1, with D hard to call. The TCR sequence derives from a human donor who was a Ugandan infant, either HIV-exposed or HIV-unexposed (not recorded which). Sample: peripheral blood, taken at time point 3 of longitudinal follow-up. The CDR3 region is CALGELRRYTDKLIF. The CDR3 region has the DNA TGTGCTCTTGGGGAACTACGGCGGTACACCGATAAACTCATCTTT.